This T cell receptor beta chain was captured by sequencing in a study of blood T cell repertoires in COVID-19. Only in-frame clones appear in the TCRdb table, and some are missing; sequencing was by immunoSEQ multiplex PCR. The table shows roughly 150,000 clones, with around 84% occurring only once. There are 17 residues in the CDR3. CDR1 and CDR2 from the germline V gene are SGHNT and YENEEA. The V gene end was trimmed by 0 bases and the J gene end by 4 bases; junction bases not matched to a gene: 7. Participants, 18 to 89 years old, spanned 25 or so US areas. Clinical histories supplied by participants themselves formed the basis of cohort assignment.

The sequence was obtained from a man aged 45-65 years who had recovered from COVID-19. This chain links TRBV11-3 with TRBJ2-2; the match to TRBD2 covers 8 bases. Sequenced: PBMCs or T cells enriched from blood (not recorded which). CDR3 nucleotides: TGTGCCAGCAGCTTAGACGTCGGCGGGAGGAGCACCGGGGAGCTGTTTTTT. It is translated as CASSLDVGGRSTGELFF.